One TCR beta chain is described in this entry. This clonotype was found many times. Its specific antigen is unknown. No base-level quality is on record; no much larger clone is a single base apart. The sample is drawn from a study of neurological immune-mediated disorders (dated 2019 in TCRdb). General notes on the study: Among the approximately 35 multiple sclerosis patients, approximately 30 had relapsing-remitting MS and 3 had secondary progressive MS. The study compared peripheral blood TCR-beta repertoires of HTLV-I-associated myelopathy (HAM/TSP) patients, multiple sclerosis patients and healthy controls using UMI-based sequencing. The approximately 110 TCR-beta libraries included longitudinal samples, technical triplicates and paired sorted CD4+ and CD8+ T-cell subsets alongside PBMC samples. Of the approximately 70 subjects in the cohort, about 14 were HAM/TSP patients, roughly 34 were multiple sclerosis patients, and 20 were healthy controls.

Unmatched junction bases come to 5, with V trimmed by 2 bases and J by 2 bases. CDR1 and CDR2 were assigned from the germline V gene (reference sequence) as SGHKS and YYEKEE. From cysteine to phenylalanine, the CDR3 is 16 amino acids long. Solely the CDR3 DNA is kept, with 48 bases framed from the first base. Libraries from unsorted PBMCs were made from 2 million PBMCs kept in RNAlater at -80 degrees C until RNA extraction. Multiple sclerosis patients were enrolled in a US clinical protocol evaluating disease progression by magnetic resonance imaging. Peripheral blood was subjected to Ficoll-Hypaque density gradient centrifugation to isolate PBMCs, which were then cryopreserved in liquid nitrogen. cDNA synthesis used template-switch 5'RACE with a primer carrying a 10-nucleotide random unique molecular identifier tagging each TCR transcript. Every sequencing run covered 15-18 subjects and yielded more than 200 million TCR-beta sequences. Total RNA was extracted with the RNeasy kit. The KAPA Real-time Library Amplification kit was used to amplify TCR-beta VDJ regions with primers for the TCR constant region and the 5'RACE anchor. Sample indexes and Illumina adaptors were added in a first PCR, after which library yield was increased in a second PCR. The roughly 650 bp TCR product was size-selected on a 2% E-gel SizeSelection system after Ampure bead purification. Before pooling, library quality was assessed on a Bioanalyzer, concentration was determined with Qubit, and library quantification was performed with the Kapa Library Quantification kit. Libraries were sequenced paired-end 2 x 150 bp on an Illumina HiSeq 2500. To increase sequence diversity, 25-30% phiX was spiked into each library pool. From the authors' description of their analysis: The UMI-based MiGEC pipeline processed quality-filtered reads and removed over 75% of raw TCR sequences during error correction. VDJ genes were aligned to IMGT germline references, and clonotypes were defined by unique CDR3 amino acid sequence plus V-J genes. Clonal expansion, Shannon diversity and CDR3 relatedness (CalcPairwiseDistances, ClusterSamples) were evaluated with VDJtools, and phylogenetic trees were built with CLCbio workbench. Expanded clones were defined as having at least 8 unique UMIs, based on coefficient-of-variation modelling across technical triplicates. TCRdb ran its own pipeline on the public reads, namely fastp trimming at Q25 and MiXCR clone calling, and kept in-frame beta chains. Records with the same CDR3 protein are collapsed into one entry carrying the most frequent genes and DNA. The V and J calls and clone size are TCRdb's, not the authors'. This sample gives about 62,000 distinct CDR3 sequences in total; about 3.7% of them show up just once. The ten largest clones capture less than 2.5% of the sample.

The research as a whole found: No identical CDR3 amino acid sequences were found to be shared among expanded clones across subjects, suggesting that TCR-beta repertoires were private in all groups. No association of the MS cluster with clinical or MRI features was observed, and the need for larger cohorts was stated by the authors. Phylogenetic analysis grouped repertoires from 18 of 34 MS patients into a cluster of related CDR3 sequences, suggesting a possible repertoire-level signature. The highest TCR clonal expansion was observed in HAM/TSP patients, whereas the lowest was observed in MS patients, even when compared with healthy controls.

This TCR was recovered from a woman aged 50 to 65 with multiple sclerosis. Sequenced sample: PBMCs. The chain employs TRBV5-5 and TRBJ2-5; 11 nucleotides in the junction match TRBD1. The nucleotide sequence is given as TGTGCCAGCAGCTTCGGGGACAGGGGGGATCAAGAGACCCAGTACTTC. It translates as CASSFGDRGDQETQYF. The CDR3, completed at both ends by the reference TRBV5-5 and TRBJ2-5 genes, gives the full variable domain DAGVTQSPTHLIKTRGQQVTLRCSPISGHKSVSWYQQVLGQGPQFIFQYYEKEERGRGNFPDRFSARQFPNYSSELNVNALLLGDSALYLCASSFGDRGDQETQYFGPGTRLLVL.